The next 9 T cell receptor beta chains were all read from a single sample in a study of blood T cell repertoires in COVID-19. Profiling relied on immunoSEQ multiplex PCR, and the TCRdb table lists in-frame clones only, not all of them. This sample has roughly 150,000 clones, with roughly 71% found just once. The sequencing sample was made of peripheral blood. The receptors were gathered from an elderly woman with acute or convalescent COVID-19.

The genes are TRBV2 and TRBJ1-4, with TRBD1 identical over 10 bases. The CDR3 spans 16 residues. Germline values: CDR1 SNHLY, CDR2 FYNNEI. Trimming removed 7 bases from V and 4 bases from J; junction bases left unmatched: 9. DNA of the CDR3: TGTGCCAGCAAGGTCGGGACAGGGGCCTTTAATGAAAAACTGTTTTTT. Residues: CASKVGTGAFNEKLFF.

This clone was seen a few times. J is TRBJ2-7 and V is TRBV5-1; TRBD1 matches at 9 bases. The CDR3 is 15 residues long. From germline, CDR1 is SGHRS and CDR2 YFSETQ. V was pared by 4 bases and J by 6 bases, with 11 bases of the junction left unmatched. In DNA, the CDR3 is TGCGCCAGCAGCGCCGGACAGGGGCCTCAGGGCGAGCAGTACTTC. Amino acid sequence: CASSAGQGPQGEQYF.

The J gene is TRBJ1-2, the V gene TRBV4-3; TRBD1 aligns across 10 bases. This CDR3 contains 16 residues. The germline CDR1 and CDR2 sequences are LGHNA and YSLEER. J gave up 8 bases and V 4 bases, and 13 bases lay outside the gene matches. CDR3 region: CASSLFFAGTGEGYTF. The CDR3 coding sequence is TGCGCCAGCAGCCTTTTTTTCGCCGGGACAGGGGAAGGCTACACCTTC.

This clone came up a few times. The rearrangement uses TRBV14 and TRBJ2-5; D uncertain. The CDR3 spans 13 residues. Deletions cut 6 bases from V and 0 bases from J, with 8 bases between. Germline CDR1 SGHDN, CDR2 FVKESK. Written as DNA, the CDR3 is TGTGCCAGCAGTCCTAGGTACCAAGAGACCCAGTACTTC. It specifies CASSPRYQETQYF. Full variable domain (rest looked up from reference TRBV14 and TRBJ2-5): EAGVTQFPSHSVIEKGQTVTLRCDPISGHDNLYWYRRVMGKEIKFLLHFVKESKQDESGMPNNRFLAERTGGTYSTLKVQPAELEDSGVYFCASSPRYQETQYFGPGTRLLVL.

This chain uses TRBV19 with TRBJ1-4; D unclear. Germline V CDR1 and CDR2: LNHDA, SQIVND (reference sequence). Trimming removed 11 bases at V and 4 bases at J, with 20 bases between. There are 15 residues in the CDR3. CDR3 protein: CAGSSHWGDNEKLFF. In DNA form, the CDR3 reads TGTGCCGGCTCCTCCCACTGGGGAGATAATGAAAAACTGTTTTTT.

The chain uses TRBV12-5 and TRBJ1-2; 8 bases fit TRBD1. The CDR3 runs 14 residues. With 2 bases clipped from V and 4 bases from J, the junction kept 3 bases outside the gene matches. Germline V gene lookup returns CDR1 LGHNT and CDR2 FRNRAP. The CDR3, as DNA: TGTGCTAGTGGTTTGTCCGGACAGGGCTATGGCTACACCTTC. It is translated as CASGLSGQGYGYTF.

The genes are TRBV5-6 and TRBJ2-1; TRBD1 matches at 7 bases. The length of the CDR3 is 16 residues. Looked up from germline, CDR1 is SGHDT and CDR2 is YYEEEE. The ends lost 1 base at V and 12 bases at J; junction bases unmatched: 16. For the CDR3, the DNA is TGTGCCAGCAGCTTGCAGACCGGGACAGTGCCAATGAGGCAGTTCTTC. It yields the protein CASSLQTGTVPMRQFF. The variable domain in full, completed from reference TRBV5-6 and TRBJ2-1, reads DAGVTQSPTHLIKTRGQQVTLRCSPKSGHDTVSWYQQALGQGPQFIFQYYEEEERQRGNFPDRFSGHQFPNYSSELNVNALLLGDSALYLCASSLQTGTVPMRQFFGPGTRLTVL.

The chain carries TRBV5-4 and TRBJ2-5; 7 positions agree with TRBD1. Germline V gene sequence: CDR1 SGHNT, CDR2 YYREEE (reference sequence). The CDR3 covers 14 residues. Trimming at V came to 6 bases and at J to 4 bases, leaving 9 bases not matched to a gene. The CDR3 spells CASTPGDSPETQYF. The CDR3, as DNA: TGTGCCAGCACCCCAGGGGACAGCCCAGAGACCCAGTACTTC.

The chain couples TRBV4-2 to TRBJ2-1; 10 nucleotides line up with TRBD2. With V trimmed by 0 bases and J by 0 bases, 2 bases remained unmatched. In germline, CDR1 is LGHNA, CDR2 YNFKEQ. This CDR3 comprises 17 residues. CDR3 sequence: CASSQESGGASYNEQFF. Written as DNA, the CDR3 is TGTGCCAGCAGCCAAGAAAGCGGGGGGGCCTCCTACAATGAGCAGTTCTTC.